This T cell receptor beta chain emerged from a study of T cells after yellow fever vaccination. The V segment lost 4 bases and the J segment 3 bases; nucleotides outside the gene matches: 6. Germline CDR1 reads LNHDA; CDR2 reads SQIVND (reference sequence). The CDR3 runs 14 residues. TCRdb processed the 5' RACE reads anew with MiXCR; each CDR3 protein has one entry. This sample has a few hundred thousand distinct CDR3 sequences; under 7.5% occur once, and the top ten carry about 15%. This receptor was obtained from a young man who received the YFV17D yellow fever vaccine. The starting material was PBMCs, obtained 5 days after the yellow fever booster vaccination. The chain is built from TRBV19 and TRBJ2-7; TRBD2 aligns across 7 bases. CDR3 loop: CASSTLAGVYEQYF. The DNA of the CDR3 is TGTGCCAGTAGTACCCTTGCGGGAGTCTACGAGCAGTACTTC.